Below, 20 T cell receptor beta chains from the same sample are listed, as sequenced in a study of cytomegalovirus exposure and HLA in healthy donors. The PCR ran on 60 Vbeta and 13 Jbeta primers. Measured with immunoSEQ multiplex PCR; TCRdb has only the in-frame clones, and not every one. The table has 60,000 to 90,000 clones, about 79% seen once. The sample taken for sequencing was PBMCs. These receptors were obtained from a man between 65 and 79 years old in good health and CMV-seropositive.

The chain uses TRBV4-1 and TRBJ1-4, with 11 bases lining up with TRBD1. Germline lookup yields CDR1 MGHRA and CDR2 YSYEKL. V was clipped by 4 bases and J by 7 bases; unmatched bases: 2. The CDR3 runs 14 residues. The chain's CDR3 is CASSPGTGGEKLFF. CDR3 in DNA: TGCGCCAGCAGCCCCGGGACAGGGGGTGAAAAACTGTTTTTT.

The V gene is TRBV5-1, the J gene TRBJ2-4; weak D call: TRBD1 (6 bases). V lost 1 base to trimming and J lost 5 bases, with 10 bases between them. This CDR3 is built from 14 residues. The germline CDR1 and CDR2 sequences are SGHRS and YFSETQ. CDR3 sequence (DNA): TGCGCCAGCAGCTTGCCAGGACAGCAAAACATTCAGTACTTC. This sequence encodes CASSLPGQQNIQYF.

This clone has only a few counts. The chain joins TRBV5-1 to TRBJ2-2, with D possibly TRBD2 on 5 matching bases. CDR3 length equals 15 residues. The V end was cut by 3 bases, the J end by 7 bases, with 16 bases between. Germline V gene lookup returns CDR1 SGHRS and CDR2 YFSETQ. CDR3 region: CASSSPQAAGGELFF. The CDR3 bases are TGCGCCAGCAGCTCACCCCAGGCCGCGGGCGGGGAGCTGTTTTTT.

The gene calls are TRBV11-3 and TRBJ2-7, with a weak D call TRBD1 (5 bases). Looked up from germline, CDR1 is SGHNT and CDR2 is YENEEA. V lost 1 base and J lost 4, with 14 bases in between. There are 15 residues in the CDR3. CDR3 protein: CASSLGDSDTYEQYF. CDR3 coding DNA: TGTGCCAGCAGCTTAGGCGACAGCGATACTTACGAGCAGTACTTC.

The chain uses TRBV5-1 and TRBJ2-7; 7 nucleotides align to TRBD1. Unmatched junction bases numbered 7, after V lost 6 bases and J lost 4 bases. Germline lookup yields CDR1 SGHRS and CDR2 YFSETQ. The CDR3 contains 13 residues. CDR3 bases: TGCGCCAGCACCCGGGACAGCGTGTACGAGCAGTACTTC. It specifies CASTRDSVYEQYF. Supplemented by reference TRBV5-1 and TRBJ2-7, the full variable domain reads KAGVTQTPRYLIKTRGQQVTLSCSPISGHRSVSWYQQTPGQGLQFLFEYFSETQRNKGNFPGRFSGRQFSNSRSEMNVSTLELGDSALYLCASTRDSVYEQYFGPGTRLTVT.

This chain uses TRBV5-1 with TRBJ2-5; possibly TRBD1 for D (5 bases). CDR1 and CDR2 (germline): SGHRS, YFSETQ. The V end was cut by 5 bases, the J end by 3 bases, with 17 bases between. This CDR3 has 15 amino acids. The CDR3 nucleotides are TGCGCCAGCAGTTTTCAGGGCAGGTACGAAGAGACCCAGTACTTC. Encoded protein: CASSFQGRYEETQYF.

The table lists this clone with a count of one. The chain recombines TRBV6-1 with TRBJ2-2; no definite D call. Trimming took off 2 bases at V and 8 bases at J, with 12 bases between the two ends. In germline, CDR1 is MNHNS, CDR2 SASEGT. This CDR3 contains 14 residues. CDR3 nucleotides: TGTGCCAGCAGTGAAATTTACTCATCTGGGGAGCTGTTTTTT. Translating it yields CASSEIYSSGELFF.

The chain is built from TRBV10-3 and TRBJ1-3; D uncertain. The CDR3 length is 15 residues. Trimming left V 0 bases short and J 8 bases short, with 14 bases between. Per germline, CDR1 ENHRY and CDR2 SYGVKD. The DNA of the CDR3 is TGTGCCATCAGTGAGTCGGCAGCTCCTCAGGACACCATATATTTT. This sequence encodes CAISESAAPQDTIYF.

The V gene is TRBV7-2, the J gene TRBJ1-5; D is unclear. Germline V gives CDR1 SGHTA, CDR2 FQGNSA. The CDR3 runs to 15 residues. V was clipped by 1 base and J by 1 base, with 8 bases between them. The CDR3 region has the DNA TGTGCCAGCAGCTTAGACCCAGCGAGCAATCAGCCCCAGCATTTT. Encoded protein: CASSLDPASNQPQHF.

The chain employs TRBV9 and TRBJ2-5; 10 nucleotides agree with TRBD2. The CDR3 is made up of 16 amino acids. The V gene's germline CDR1 is SGDLS and CDR2 YYNGEE. The V segment lost 4 bases and the J segment 4 bases; nucleotides outside the gene matches: 10. The CDR3 coding sequence is TGTGCCAGCAGCCAGCGGGAGGGGGGTTTGGGAGAGACCCAGTACTTC. Amino acid sequence: CASSQREGGLGETQYF.

The chain couples TRBV19 to TRBJ1-6, with D hard to call. The CDR3 is made up of 14 amino acids. Per the germline V gene, CDR1 is LNHDA and CDR2 is SQIVND (reference sequence). The V and J ends lost 5 bases and 7 bases respectively, with 12 bases between them. The CDR3 region has the DNA TGTGCCAGTAGTCCTTTAGCGGAAAATTCACCCCTCCACTTT. Its protein is CASSPLAENSPLHF.

This clone came up a few times. The chain recombines TRBV19 with TRBJ1-1; possibly TRBD1 for D (5 bases). Germline assignment: CDR1 LNHDA and CDR2 SQIVND (reference sequence). V lost 3 bases and J 6 bases, leaving 8 bases between the germline ends. The CDR3 has 12 residues. CDR3 protein: CASSIPQAEAFF. In nucleotides, the CDR3 is TGTGCCAGTAGTATCCCACAGGCTGAAGCTTTCTTT.

The chain recombines TRBV6-1 with TRBJ1-5, with D possibly being TRBD1 (5 bases). There are 15 residues in the CDR3. CDR1 MNHNS and CDR2 SASEGT come from the germline V gene. Trimming left V 6 bases short and J 6 bases short, with 18 bases between. For the CDR3, the DNA is TGTGCCAGCAGCCCGTTTTCGGACACACGTCAGCCCCAGCATTTT. Translated, it gives CASSPFSDTRQPQHF.

The CDR3 DNA sequence: TGTGCCAGCACTGGGGACACCAGCAATCAGCCCCAGCATTTT. Residues: CASTGDTSNQPQHF. The V call is TRBV2, the J call TRBJ1-5; possibly TRBD1 for D (6 bases). CDR3 size: 14 residues. Germline V gene sequence: CDR1 SNHLY, CDR2 FYNNEI. V lost 7 bases and J lost 1, with 11 bases in between.

The rearrangement links TRBV10-3 to TRBJ1-2, with a possible D match to TRBD1 (5 bases). Trimming pared 11 bases from V and 0 bases from J, leaving 10 bases between. The CDR3 covers 12 residues. The V gene's germline CDR1 is ENHRY and CDR2 SYGVKD. DNA for the CDR3: TGTGCCTCAACGGACACTAACTATGGCTACACCTTC. Amino acid sequence: CASTDTNYGYTF.

This rearrangement joins TRBV5-1 to TRBJ1-1; no clear D. The germline V and J ends were trimmed by 4 bases and 4 bases, with 11 bases remaining between them. This CDR3 spans 13 amino acids. The V gene's germline CDR1 is SGHRS and CDR2 YFSETQ. CDR3 bases: TGCGCCAGCAGCAAATACAGTGCCACTGAAGCTTTCTTT. It encodes CASSKYSATEAFF.

The chain combines TRBV9 with TRBJ1-1; a weak D match, TRBD1 (6 bases). Germline V gene data show CDR1 as SGDLS and CDR2 as YYNGEE. V lost 0 bases, J lost 4 bases, and 13 bases lay in between. This CDR3 comprises 15 residues. The CDR3 spells CASSVDGGLGTEAFF. The CDR3 coding sequence is TGTGCCAGCAGCGTAGATGGGGGCCTGGGCACTGAAGCTTTCTTT.

The V and J genes are TRBV9 and TRBJ1-1; 8 bases fit TRBD1. CDR1 is SGDLS, CDR2 YYNGEE, per germline. The ends lost 3 bases at V and 3 bases at J; junction bases unmatched: 7. The CDR3 is 15 residues long. The CDR3 region is CASSASQGEDTEAFF. CDR3 DNA: TGTGCCAGCAGCGCTTCACAGGGGGAGGACACTGAAGCTTTCTTT.

The chain is built from TRBV7-9 and TRBJ2-7, with D possibly being TRBD1 (5 bases). Germline CDR1 is SEHNR and CDR2 is FQNEAQ (reference sequence). The length of the CDR3 is 14 residues. Trimming left V 1 base short and J 5 bases short, with 12 bases between. CDR3 in DNA: TGTGCCAGCAGCTTAGGCTTCAGGGTAGACGAGCAGTACTTC. Its translation: CASSLGFRVDEQYF.

The chain combines TRBV5-1 with TRBJ2-5, with D possibly being TRBD2 (6 bases). Germline assignment: CDR1 SGHRS and CDR2 YFSETQ. V lost 4 bases and J lost 1, with 17 bases in between. The CDR3 covers 16 residues. The CDR3 sequence is CASSPGTGASQETQYF. In DNA, the CDR3 is TGCGCCAGCAGCCCCGGGACTGGGGCCTCCCAAGAGACCCAGTACTTC.